The clone carrying this T cell receptor beta chain was seen at least ten times. Its antigen remains unknown. The data are from a study of post-analysis software for immune sequencing data. Study-wide points: TRBV5-6, TRBV5-1 and TRBV20-1 were among several TRBV segments more frequent in patients than controls.

Included in the TCR beta cDNA libraries were unique molecular identifiers. With about 0.95 to 11 million T cells as the source, a few hundred thousand cDNA molecules resulted. TCRdb processed the PCR reads anew with MiXCR; each CDR3 protein has one entry. The sample lists under 650,000 distinct CDR3 sequences; about 44% were seen once. The V end lost 3 bases, the J end lost 6 bases, and 6 bases lay between the germline ends. This CDR3 region has 11 residues. Sequenced input: blood. The gene calls are TRBV12-3 or TRBV12-4 and TRBJ2-7; no clear D. The sequence came from a girl aged 10 to 17 with multiple sclerosis. The CDR3 loop is CASSLYGEQYF. In nucleotides, the CDR3 is TGTGCCAGCAGTTTGTATGGCGAGCAGTACTTC.